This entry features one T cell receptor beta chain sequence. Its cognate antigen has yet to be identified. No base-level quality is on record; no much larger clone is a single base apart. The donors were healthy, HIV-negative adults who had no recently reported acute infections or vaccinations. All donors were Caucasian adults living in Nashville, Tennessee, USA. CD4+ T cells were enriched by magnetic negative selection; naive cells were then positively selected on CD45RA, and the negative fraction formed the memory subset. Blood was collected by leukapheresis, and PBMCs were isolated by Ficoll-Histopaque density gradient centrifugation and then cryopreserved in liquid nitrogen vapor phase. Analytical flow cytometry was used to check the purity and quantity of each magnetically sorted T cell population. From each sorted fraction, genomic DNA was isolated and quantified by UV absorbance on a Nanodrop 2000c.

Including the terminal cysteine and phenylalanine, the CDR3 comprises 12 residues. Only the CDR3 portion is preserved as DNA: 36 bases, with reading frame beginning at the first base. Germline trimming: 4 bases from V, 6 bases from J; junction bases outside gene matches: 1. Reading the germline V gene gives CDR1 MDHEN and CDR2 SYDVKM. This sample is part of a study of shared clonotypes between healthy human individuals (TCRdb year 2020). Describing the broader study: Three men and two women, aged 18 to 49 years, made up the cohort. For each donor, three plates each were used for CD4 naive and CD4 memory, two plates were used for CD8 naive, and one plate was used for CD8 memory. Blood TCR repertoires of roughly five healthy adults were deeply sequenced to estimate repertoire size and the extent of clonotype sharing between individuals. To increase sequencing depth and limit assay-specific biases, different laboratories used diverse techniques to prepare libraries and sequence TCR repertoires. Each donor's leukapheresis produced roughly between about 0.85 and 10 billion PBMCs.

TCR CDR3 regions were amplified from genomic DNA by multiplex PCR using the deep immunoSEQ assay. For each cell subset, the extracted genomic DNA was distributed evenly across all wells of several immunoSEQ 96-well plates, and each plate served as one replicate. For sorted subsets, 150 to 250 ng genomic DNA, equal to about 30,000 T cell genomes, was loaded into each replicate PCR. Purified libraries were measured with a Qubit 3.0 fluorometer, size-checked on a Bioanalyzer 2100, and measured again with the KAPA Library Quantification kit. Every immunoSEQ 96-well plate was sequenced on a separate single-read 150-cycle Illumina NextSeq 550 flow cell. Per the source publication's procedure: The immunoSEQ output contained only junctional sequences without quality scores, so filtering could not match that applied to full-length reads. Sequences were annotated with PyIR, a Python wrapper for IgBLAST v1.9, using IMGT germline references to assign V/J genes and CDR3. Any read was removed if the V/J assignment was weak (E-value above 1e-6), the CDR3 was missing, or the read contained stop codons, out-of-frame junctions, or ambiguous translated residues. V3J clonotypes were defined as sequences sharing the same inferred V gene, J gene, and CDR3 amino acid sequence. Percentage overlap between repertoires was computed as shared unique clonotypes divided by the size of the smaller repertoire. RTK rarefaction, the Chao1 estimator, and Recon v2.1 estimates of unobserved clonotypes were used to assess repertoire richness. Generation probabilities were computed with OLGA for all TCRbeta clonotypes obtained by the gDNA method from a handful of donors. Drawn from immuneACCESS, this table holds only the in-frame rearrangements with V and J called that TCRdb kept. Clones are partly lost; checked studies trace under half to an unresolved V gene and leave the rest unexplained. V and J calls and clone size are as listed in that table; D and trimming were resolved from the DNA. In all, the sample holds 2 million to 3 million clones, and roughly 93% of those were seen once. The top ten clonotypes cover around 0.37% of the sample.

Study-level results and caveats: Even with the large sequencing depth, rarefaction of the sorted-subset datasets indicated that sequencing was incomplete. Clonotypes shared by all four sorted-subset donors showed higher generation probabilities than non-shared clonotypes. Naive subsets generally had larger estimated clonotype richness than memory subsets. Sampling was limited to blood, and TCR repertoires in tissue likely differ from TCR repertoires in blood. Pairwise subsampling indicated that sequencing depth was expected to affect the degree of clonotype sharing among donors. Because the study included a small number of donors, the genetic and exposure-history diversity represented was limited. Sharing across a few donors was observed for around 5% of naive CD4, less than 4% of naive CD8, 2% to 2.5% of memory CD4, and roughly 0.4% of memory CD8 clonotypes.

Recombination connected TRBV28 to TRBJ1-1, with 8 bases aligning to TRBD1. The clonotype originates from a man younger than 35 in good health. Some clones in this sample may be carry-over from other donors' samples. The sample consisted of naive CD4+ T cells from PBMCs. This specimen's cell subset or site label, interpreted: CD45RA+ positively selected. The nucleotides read TGTGCCAGCAGTTGGGACAGGTCTGAAGCTTTCTTT. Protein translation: CASSWDRSEAFF.